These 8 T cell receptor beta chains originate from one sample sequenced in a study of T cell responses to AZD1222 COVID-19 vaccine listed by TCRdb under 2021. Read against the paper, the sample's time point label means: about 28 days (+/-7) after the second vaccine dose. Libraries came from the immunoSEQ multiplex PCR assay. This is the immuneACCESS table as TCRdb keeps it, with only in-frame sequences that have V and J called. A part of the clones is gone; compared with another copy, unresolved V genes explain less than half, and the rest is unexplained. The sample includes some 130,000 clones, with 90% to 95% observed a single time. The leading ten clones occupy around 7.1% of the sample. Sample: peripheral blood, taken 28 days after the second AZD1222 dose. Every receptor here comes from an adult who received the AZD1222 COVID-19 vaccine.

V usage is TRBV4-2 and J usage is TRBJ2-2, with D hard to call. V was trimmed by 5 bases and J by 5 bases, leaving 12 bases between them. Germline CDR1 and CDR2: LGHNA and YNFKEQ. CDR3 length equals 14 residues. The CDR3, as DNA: TGTGCCAGCAGCGCCTCGGTGGGAACCGGGGAGCTGTTTTTT. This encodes CASSASVGTGELFF.

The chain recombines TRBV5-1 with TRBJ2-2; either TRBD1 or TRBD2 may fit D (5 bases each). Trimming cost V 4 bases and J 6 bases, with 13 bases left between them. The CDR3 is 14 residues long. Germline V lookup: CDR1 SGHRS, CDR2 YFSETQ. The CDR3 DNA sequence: TGCGCCAGCAGCGGGGACGTTGGGTCCGGGGAGCTGTTTTTT. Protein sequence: CASSGDVGSGELFF.

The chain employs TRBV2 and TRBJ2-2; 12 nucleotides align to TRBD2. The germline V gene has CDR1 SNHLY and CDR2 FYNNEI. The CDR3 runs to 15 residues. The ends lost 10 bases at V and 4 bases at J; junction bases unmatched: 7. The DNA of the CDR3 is TGTGCCACCAGACCGGGACTAGCGGGCACCGGGGAGCTGTTTTTT. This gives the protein CATRPGLAGTGELFF.

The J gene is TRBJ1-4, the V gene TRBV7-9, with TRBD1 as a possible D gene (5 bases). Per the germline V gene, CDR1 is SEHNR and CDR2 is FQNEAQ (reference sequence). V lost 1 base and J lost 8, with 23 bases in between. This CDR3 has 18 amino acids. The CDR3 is CASSLDEGSGISGEKLFF. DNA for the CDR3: TGTGCCAGCAGCTTAGATGAGGGGTCGGGTATCAGTGGCGAAAAACTGTTTTTT.

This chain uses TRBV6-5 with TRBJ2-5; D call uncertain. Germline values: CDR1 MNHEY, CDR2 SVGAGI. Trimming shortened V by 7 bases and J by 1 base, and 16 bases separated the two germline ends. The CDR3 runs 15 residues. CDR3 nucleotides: TGTGCCAGCATGAGGACCGCCGGAAGCCAAGAGACCCAGTACTTC. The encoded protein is CASMRTAGSQETQYF.

CDR3 sequence reads: CASSYSGQRNTEAFF. The CDR3 DNA sequence: TGTGCCAGCAGTTACTCGGGACAAAGGAACACTGAAGCTTTCTTT. The J gene is TRBJ1-1, the V gene TRBV6-5, with a tentative D call TRBD1 (6 bases). Germline CDR1 is MNHEY and CDR2 is SVGAGI. There are 15 residues in the CDR3. Trimming cost V 0 bases and J 1 base, with 9 bases left between them.

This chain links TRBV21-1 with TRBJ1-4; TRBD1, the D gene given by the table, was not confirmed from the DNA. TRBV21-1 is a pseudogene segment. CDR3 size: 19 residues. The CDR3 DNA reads TGTGCCAGCAGCAAACGGTCCGGGCAGGGTGGCCCCGAAAATGAAAAACTGTTTTTT. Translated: CASSKRSGQGGPENEKLFF.

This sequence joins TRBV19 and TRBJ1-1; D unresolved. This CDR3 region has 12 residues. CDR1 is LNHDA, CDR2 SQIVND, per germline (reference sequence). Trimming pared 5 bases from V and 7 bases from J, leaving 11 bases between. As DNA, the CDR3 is TGTGCCAGTAGTGATCTGAGCGGTGAAGCTTTCTTT. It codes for CASSDLSGEAFF.